This T cell receptor beta chain was identified in a study of neurological immune-mediated disorders. General observations from the study: A possible signature was seen in one related-CDR3 cluster, into which phylogenetic grouping placed the repertoires of 18 of 34 multiple sclerosis patients. Because no CDR3 amino acid sequences were shared across subjects by expanded clones, private repertoires were suggested in all groups.

TCRdb processed the 5' RACE reads anew with MiXCR; each CDR3 protein has one entry. The sample holds more than 75,000 distinct CDR3 sequences; around 3.5% are singletons and the top ten take approximately 3%. This clonotype has a count of ten or more. Its matching antigen is unknown. V was clipped by 3 bases and J by 0 bases, with 13 bases between them. Germline V gene data show CDR1 as SEHNR and CDR2 as FQNEAQ (reference sequence). The CDR3 covers 16 residues. The unsorted libraries originated from 2 million PBMCs kept at -80 C. The sequenced material came from PBMCs. This chain links TRBV7-9 with TRBJ2-3; D gene ambiguous. The receptor's source is a woman between 45 and 60 years old with multiple sclerosis. The CDR3 DNA sequence: TGTGCCAGCAGCTTTGACTTCTCGGATAGCACAGATACGCAGTATTTT. It encodes CASSFDFSDSTDTQYF.